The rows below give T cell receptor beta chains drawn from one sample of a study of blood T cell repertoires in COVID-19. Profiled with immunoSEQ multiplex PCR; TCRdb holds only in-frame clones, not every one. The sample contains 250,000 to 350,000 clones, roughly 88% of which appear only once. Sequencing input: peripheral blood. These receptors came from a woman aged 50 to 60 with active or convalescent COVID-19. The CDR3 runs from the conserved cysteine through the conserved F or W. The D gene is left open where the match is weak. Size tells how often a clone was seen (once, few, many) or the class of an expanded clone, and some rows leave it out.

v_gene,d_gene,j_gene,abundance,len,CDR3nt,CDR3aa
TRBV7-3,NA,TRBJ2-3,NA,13,TGTGCCAGCAGCTTCACTGGCACAGATACGCAGTATTTT,CASSFTGTDTQYF
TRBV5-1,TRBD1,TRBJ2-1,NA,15,TGCGCCAGCAGCCCGGACAGGGGGCTAAGCAATGAGCAGTTCTTC,CASSPDRGLSNEQFF
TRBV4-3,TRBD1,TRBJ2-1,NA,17,TGCGCCAGCAGCCAAGATGGTTCAGGGGGCGCTTACAATGAGCAGTTCTTC,CASSQDGSGGAYNEQFF
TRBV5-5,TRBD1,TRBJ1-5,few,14,TGTGCCAGCAGCTCGCAGACAGGGAATCAGCCCCAGCATTTT,CASSSQTGNQPQHF
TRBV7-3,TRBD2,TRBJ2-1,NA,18,TGTGCCAGCAGCTTAACGGGTGAGGGGAGCGGGAAGGGTAATGAGCAGTTCTTC,CASSLTGEGSGKGNEQFF
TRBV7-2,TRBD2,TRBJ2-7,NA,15,TGTGCCAGCAGCCCGGGGGGGGGCTTGTACTACGAGCAGTACTTC,CASSPGGGLYYEQYF
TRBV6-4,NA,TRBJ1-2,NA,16,TGTGCCAGCAGTGACGGGTACAGTTCCTCTAACTATGGCTACACCTTC,CASSDGYSSSNYGYTF
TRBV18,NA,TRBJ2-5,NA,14,TGTGCCAGCTCACCTAGGCAGGCTCAAGAGACCCAGTACTTC,CASSPRQAQETQYF
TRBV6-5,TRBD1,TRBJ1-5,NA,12,TGTGCCAGCAGTTACTTACAGGGGTCCCAGCATTTT,CASSYLQGSQHF
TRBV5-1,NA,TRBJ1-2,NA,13,TGCGCCAGCAGCCCCTCCCCCCCAGATGGCTACACCTTC,CASSPSPPDGYTF
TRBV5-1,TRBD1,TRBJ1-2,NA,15,TGCGCCAGCAGCATTGGGACAGGGGGCTACTATGGCTACACCTTC,CASSIGTGGYYGYTF
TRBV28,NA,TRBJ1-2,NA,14,TGTGCCAGCAGTTCCTCACAGGGATTAGGGGGCTACACCTTC,CASSSSQGLGGYTF
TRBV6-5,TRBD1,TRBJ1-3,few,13,TGTGCCGGACAGGTTAGCTTTGGAAACACCATATATTTT,CAGQVSFGNTIYF
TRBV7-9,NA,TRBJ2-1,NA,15,TGTGCCAGCAGCTTAGGGGGGCGCTCCTACAATGAGCAGTTCTTC,CASSLGGRSYNEQFF
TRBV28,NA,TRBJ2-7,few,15,TGTGCCAGCAGCCAGGGACACAAGAGCTCCTACGAGCAGTACTTC,CASSQGHKSSYEQYF
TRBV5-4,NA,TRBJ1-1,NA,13,TGTGCCAGCAATCCCGCGGGTGGCACTGAAGCTTTCTTT,CASNPAGGTEAFF
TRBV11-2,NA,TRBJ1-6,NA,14,TGTGCCAGCAGCTTGGGGCAGGGCGTCTCACCCCTCCACTTT,CASSLGQGVSPLHF
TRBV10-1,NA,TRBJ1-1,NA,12,TGCGCCAGCAGTGAGACCCAGGGTACCGCTTTCTTT,CASSETQGTAFF
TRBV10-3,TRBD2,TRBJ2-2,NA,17,TGTGCCATCAGTGAGTCAATGAGCGGGAGCCGCGCCGGGGAGCTGTTTTTT,CAISESMSGSRAGELFF
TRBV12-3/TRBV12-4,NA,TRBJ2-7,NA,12,TGTGCCAGCAGCAAGACAGCCTACGAGCAGTACTTC,CASSKTAYEQYF
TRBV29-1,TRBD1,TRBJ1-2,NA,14,TGCAGCGTTGCCAAAGGACAGGGGGGGTATGGCTACACCTTC,CSVAKGQGGYGYTF
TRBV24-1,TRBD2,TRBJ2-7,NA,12,TGTGCCACCAGTACTAGCGGTTACGAGCAGTACTTC,CATSTSGYEQYF
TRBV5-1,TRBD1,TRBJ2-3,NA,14,TGCGCCAGCAGCTCATACAGGGGTACGGATACGCAGTATTTT,CASSSYRGTDTQYF
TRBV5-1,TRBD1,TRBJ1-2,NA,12,TGCGCCAGCAGCTTGGGGGACAGGGGGATCACCTTC,CASSLGDRGITF
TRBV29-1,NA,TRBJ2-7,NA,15,TGCAGCGTTGCCCAGGTTGGTGCCCCTACCTACGAGCAGTACTTC,CSVAQVGAPTYEQYF
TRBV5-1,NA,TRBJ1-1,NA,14,TGCGCCAGCAGCTCGTCGGCCGGGGGTGGTGAAGCTTTCTTT,CASSSSAGGGEAFF
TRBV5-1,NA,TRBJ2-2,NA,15,TGCGCCAGCAGCTTGGGGGCAGGGCACACCGGGGAGCTGTTTTTT,CASSLGAGHTGELFF
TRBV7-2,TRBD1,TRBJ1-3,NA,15,TGTGCCAGCAGCACAGGACAGGTCTCTGGAAACACCATATATTTT,CASSTGQVSGNTIYF
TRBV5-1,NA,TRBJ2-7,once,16,TGCGCCAGCAGCTCCTTAGTAGAGGTCCAAACCGGGGAGCAGTACTTC,CASSSLVEVQTGEQYF
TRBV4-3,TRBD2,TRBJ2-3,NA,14,TGCGCCAGCAGCCATCCCCGGGGGGCAGATACGCAGTATTTT,CASSHPRGADTQYF
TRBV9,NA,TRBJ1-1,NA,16,TGTGCCAGCAGCCCCTACCAGGGCAACATGAACACTGAAGCTTTCTTT,CASSPYQGNMNTEAFF
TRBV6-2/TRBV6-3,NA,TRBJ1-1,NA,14,TGTGCCAGCAGTTACCCCGACAGGAACACTGAAGCTTTCTTT,CASSYPDRNTEAFF
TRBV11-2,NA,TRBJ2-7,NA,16,TGTGCCAGCAGCTTAATAGGCCAGGGGAGGGGTTACGAGCAGTACTTC,CASSLIGQGRGYEQYF
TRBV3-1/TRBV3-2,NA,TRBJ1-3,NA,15,TGTGCCAGCAGCCAAGATCGGCGGGTTGGGTACACCATATATTTT,CASSQDRRVGYTIYF
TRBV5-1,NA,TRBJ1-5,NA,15,TGCGCCAGCAGCTTGGGAGACAGAGACAATCAGCCCCAGCATTTT,CASSLGDRDNQPQHF
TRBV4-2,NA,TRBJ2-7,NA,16,TGTGCCAGCAGCTTACAGGGCCAGGGGACCTCCTACGAGCAGTACTTC,CASSLQGQGTSYEQYF
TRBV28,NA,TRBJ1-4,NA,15,TGTGCCAGCAGTATCATCACAGGGATGGGGGAAAAACTGTTTTTT,CASSIITGMGEKLFF
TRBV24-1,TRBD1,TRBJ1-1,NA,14,TGTGCCACCAGACCTACAGGGGGTGGGACTGAAGCTTTCTTT,CATRPTGGGTEAFF
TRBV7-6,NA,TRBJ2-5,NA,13,TGTGCCAGCAGCTTCGAACAACAAGAGACCCAGTACTTC,CASSFEQQETQYF
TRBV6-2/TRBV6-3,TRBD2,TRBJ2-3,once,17,TGTGCCAGCAGTTTCCCCCCCTGGGCGGGGGGTGGGGATACGCAGTATTTT,CASSFPPWAGGGDTQYF
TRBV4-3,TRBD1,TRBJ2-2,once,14,TGCGCCAGCAGCCAGGACAGGGTTCCCGGGGAGCTGTTTTTT,CASSQDRVPGELFF
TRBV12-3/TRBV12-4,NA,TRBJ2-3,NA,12,TGTGCCAGCAGGGCGCCAGGGAATACGCAGTATTTT,CASRAPGNTQYF
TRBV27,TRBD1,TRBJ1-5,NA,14,TGTGCCAGCAGTTTGACAGGGGGCGAGCAGCCCCAGCATTTT,CASSLTGGEQPQHF
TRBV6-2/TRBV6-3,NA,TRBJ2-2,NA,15,TGTGCCAGCAGTTACGGTTCCGGGAACACCGGGGAGCTGTTTTTT,CASSYGSGNTGELFF
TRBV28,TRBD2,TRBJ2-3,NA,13,TGTGCCAGCAGTTTAGCGGGAGTGGATACGCAGTATTTT,CASSLAGVDTQYF
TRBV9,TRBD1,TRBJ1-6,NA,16,TGTGCCAGCAGCCTTTCGACAGGGGGTTTAGATTCACCCCTCCACTTT,CASSLSTGGLDSPLHF
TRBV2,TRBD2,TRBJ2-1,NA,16,TGTGCCAGCAGTGACCCTAGCGGGAGTACCTACAATGAGCAGTTCTTC,CASSDPSGSTYNEQFF
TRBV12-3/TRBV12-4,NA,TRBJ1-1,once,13,TGTGCCAGCAGCTTTACAGAGAACACTGAAGCTTTCTTT,CASSFTENTEAFF
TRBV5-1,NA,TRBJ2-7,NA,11,TGCGCCAGCAGTCGGGGGAACGAGCAGTACTTC,CASSRGNEQYF
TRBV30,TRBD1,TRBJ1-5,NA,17,TGTGCCTGGAGCCGCCAGACAGGGACGAGGCGCAATCAGCCCCAGCATTTT,CAWSRQTGTRRNQPQHF
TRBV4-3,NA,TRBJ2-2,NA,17,TGCGCCAGCAGCCAAGCACCACAGGGAGAGATAACCGGGGAGCTGTTTTTT,CASSQAPQGEITGELFF
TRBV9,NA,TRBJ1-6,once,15,TGTGCCAGCAGCGTAGATCCCCGGGGGGGTTCACCCCTCCACTTT,CASSVDPRGGSPLHF
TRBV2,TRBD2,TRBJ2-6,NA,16,TGTGCCAGCAGGGGGAGGGTCTTCTCTGGGGCCAACGTCCTGACTTTC,CASRGRVFSGANVLTF
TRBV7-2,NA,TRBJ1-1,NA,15,TGTGCCAGCAGGCCTTCACTAGGTGCGGGAACTGAAGCTTTCTTT,CASRPSLGAGTEAFF
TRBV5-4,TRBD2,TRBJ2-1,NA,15,TGTGCCAGCAGCTTTTCTAGCGGGGGTCACAATGAGCAGTTCTTC,CASSFSSGGHNEQFF
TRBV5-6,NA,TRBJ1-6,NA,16,TGTGCCAGCAGCTTGGCCTTAGAAACCGCTAGTTCACCCCTCCACTTT,CASSLALETASSPLHF